The clone carrying this T cell receptor (beta chain) was detected only a few times. This sample stems from a study of T cells after yellow fever vaccination. The CDR3 has 14 amino acids. CDR1 and CDR2 (germline): SGHRS, YFSETQ. Deletions cut 3 bases from V and 0 bases from J, with 9 bases between. TCRdb used MiXCR to reprocess the 5' RACE reads, holding one entry per CDR3 protein. The sample includes a few hundred thousand distinct CDR3 sequences, more than 9% of them seen just once. The sequences come from PBMCs, collected on the day of the first yellow fever vaccination. This clonotype originated in a man between 18 and 35 years old who received the YFV17D yellow fever vaccine. V is TRBV5-1 and J is TRBJ2-5; D is perhaps TRBD2 (5 bases). The CDR3 sequence is CASSWTGYQETQYF. The CDR3 DNA reads as TGCGCCAGCAGCTGGACTGGGTACCAAGAGACCCAGTACTTC.